Listed here are 12 T cell receptor beta chains from one sample, sequenced in a study of T cells in Graves' hyperthyroidism and ophthalmopathy. TCR beta CDR3 sequences were amplified from RNA transcripts. The TCR CDR3 first-round RT-PCR relied on the HTBI primer set. TCRdb ran MiXCR on the multiplex PCR reads and lists one entry per CDR3 protein. Among some 740,000 distinct CDR3 sequences, about 15% were seen once, and the ten largest hold roughly 10%. The sequenced material came from blood. The receptors were sampled from a woman aged 18-35 years with Graves' hyperthyroidism.

This clonotype appeared many times. The genes are TRBV7-9 and TRBJ1-1; D is ambiguous. The germline gives CDR1 SEHNR, CDR2 FQNEAQ (reference sequence). This CDR3 comprises 13 residues. The ends were cut back, 5 bases at V and 2 bases at J, with 9 bases in the middle. The CDR3 region has the DNA TGTGCCAGCAGCCACAAGGGTAACACTGAAGCTTTCTTT. Encoded protein: CASSHKGNTEAFF.

This clonotype was found a few times. V usage is TRBV11-2 and J usage is TRBJ1-5; TRBD1 aligns across 7 bases. The length of the CDR3 is 14 residues. The ends lost 9 bases at V and 6 bases at J; junction bases unmatched: 11. The germline V gene encodes CDR1 SGHAT and CDR2 FQNNGV. The CDR3 nucleotides are TGTGCCAGTAGTCCTGGTGCAGGGGGTCAGCCCCAGCATTTT. Translating gives CASSPGAGGQPQHF.

This clonotype appeared a few times. The chain has TRBV13 and TRBJ2-2, with D maybe TRBD2 (5 bases). The ends were cut back, 3 bases at V and 3 bases at J, with 11 bases in the middle. The CDR3 consists of 15 residues. Germline values: CDR1 PRHDT, CDR2 FYEKMQ (reference sequence). DNA for the CDR3: TGTGCCAGCAGCTTCAACGGAGGATACACCGGGGAGCTGTTTTTT. Residues: CASSFNGGYTGELFF.

This chain uses TRBV6-1 with TRBJ1-4; a weak D match, TRBD1 (6 bases). V was trimmed by 5 bases and J by 0 bases, leaving 10 bases between them. The CDR3 extends over 15 amino acids. The germline V gene encodes CDR1 MNHNS and CDR2 SASEGT. The chain's CDR3 is CASSWDITTNEKLFF. The CDR3 DNA is TGTGCCAGCAGTTGGGACATCACAACTAATGAAAAACTGTTTTTT.

The rearrangement uses TRBV6-1 and TRBJ1-5, with D perhaps matching TRBD1 (6 bases). The CDR3 has 13 residues. V shed 10 bases and J shed 7 bases, with 17 bases lying between them. Per germline, CDR1 MNHNS and CDR2 SASEGT. CDR3 sequence: CATDPGAVQPQHF. The CDR3 DNA sequence: TGTGCCACAGACCCAGGGGCGGTCCAGCCCCAGCATTTT.

The chain uses TRBV20-1 and TRBJ1-4; 12 nucleotides align to TRBD1. CDR1 is DFQATT, CDR2 SNEGSKA, per germline (reference sequence). Trimming at V came to 0 bases and at J to 8 bases, leaving 10 bases not matched to a gene. CDR3 size: 17 residues. The CDR3 region is CSARERDRGRMREKLFF. CDR3 in DNA: TGCAGTGCTAGAGAAAGGGACAGGGGGCGCATGAGAGAAAAACTGTTTTTT.

This clonotype was detected only a few times. V usage is TRBV5-6 and J usage is TRBJ1-6, with TRBD1 identical over 7 bases. Germline trimming cut 0 bases from V and 4 bases from J; bases unmatched to any gene: 1. Germline loops: CDR1 SGHDT, CDR2 YYEEEE. The CDR3 runs 15 residues. The CDR3 region is CASSLETGYNSPLHF. As DNA, the CDR3 is TGTGCCAGCAGCTTGGAGACAGGGTATAATTCACCCCTCCACTTT. Variable domain in full (rest from reference TRBV5-6 and TRBJ1-6): DAGVTQSPTHLIKTRGQQVTLRCSPKSGHDTVSWYQQALGQGPQFIFQYYEEEERQRGNFPDRFSGHQFPNYSSELNVNALLLGDSALYLCASSLETGYNSPLHFGNGTRLTVT.

V gene TRBV19 combines with J gene TRBJ1-6, with 8 positions matching TRBD1. The CDR3 runs to 14 residues. Trimming removed 5 bases from V and 10 bases from J; junction bases left unmatched: 7. CDR1 LNHDA and CDR2 SQIVND come from the germline V gene (reference sequence). The CDR3 loop reads CASSRRGQNSPLHF. CDR3 nucleotide sequence: TGTGCCAGTAGTCGCAGGGGGCAAAACTCACCCCTCCACTTT.

This clonotype was observed many times. The V call is TRBV6-1, the J call TRBJ2-1; 11 nucleotides match TRBD2. V dropped 8 bases and J dropped 12; count of bases not matched to a gene: 15. Germline lookup yields CDR1 MNHNS and CDR2 SASEGT. The CDR3 sequence is 15 residues long. The CDR3 loop reads CASATRLAGSFAQFF. CDR3 nucleotides: TGTGCCAGCGCGACAAGACTAGCGGGATCCTTCGCGCAGTTCTTC.

The rearrangement joins TRBV7-3 to TRBJ2-3; 10 nucleotides agree with TRBD2. V lost 5 bases, J lost 3 bases, and 8 bases stayed unmatched. This CDR3 region has 16 residues. CDR1 is SGHTA and CDR2 is FQGTGA in the germline V gene. CDR3 in DNA: TGTGCCAGCAGCGCCTCCCTAGCGGGAGTTACAGATACGCAGTATTTT. It specifies CASSASLAGVTDTQYF.

This clonotype was seen ten or more times. CDR3 sequence: CASSFGTSGEYYEQYF. As DNA, the CDR3 is TGTGCCAGCAGCTTTGGGACTAGCGGGGAATACTACGAGCAGTACTTC. V usage is TRBV11-2 and J usage is TRBJ2-7, with 13 bases fitting TRBD2. The ends lost 3 bases at V and 3 bases at J; junction bases unmatched: 5. CDR1 and CDR2 from the germline V gene are SGHAT and FQNNGV. The CDR3 is 16 residues long.

This clonotype was observed at least ten times. The rearrangement links TRBV28 to TRBJ2-1; 8 nucleotides line up with TRBD2. Trimming at V came to 5 bases and at J to 4 bases, leaving 10 bases not matched to a gene. Per the germline V gene, CDR1 is MDHEN and CDR2 is SYDVKM. The CDR3 consists of 16 residues. DNA for the CDR3: TGTGCCAGCAGTCTGCGCACTAGCGGACTATACAATGAGCAGTTCTTC. It is translated as CASSLRTSGLYNEQFF.